The 32 T cell receptor beta chains given below trace back to one sample, sequenced in a study of T cells after posttransplantation cyclophosphamide. Produced via immunoSEQ multiplex PCR; TCRdb's table is partial and in-frame only. Recorded here are over 15,000 clones, none singletons. Busulfan-fludarabine conditioning, marrow transplant, and cyclophosphamide on days +3 and +4 were administered. This specimen was PBMCs, taken after allogeneic stem cell transplant with posttransplant cyclophosphamide. The receptors here all came from a female patient aged 30 to 45 who received an allogeneic stem cell transplant from a related donor, was CMV-positive, and had no GVHD. Some T cells may possibly be graft donor cells.

This clone appeared many times. The V and J genes are TRBV6-1 and TRBJ1-5; D ambiguous. V was clipped by 1 base and J by 3 bases, with 7 bases between them. Germline CDR1 reads MNHNS; CDR2 reads SASEGT. The CDR3 loop spans 14 amino acids. The chain's CDR3 is CASSEGGFNQPQHF. The CDR3 bases are TGTGCCAGCAGTGAAGGAGGGTTCAATCAGCCCCAGCATTTT.

This clone was counted ten times or more. V gene TRBV7-9 combines with J gene TRBJ2-5; D may be TRBD1 (7 bases). This CDR3 contains 14 residues. The V gene's germline CDR1 is SEHNR and CDR2 FQNEAQ (reference sequence). V was trimmed by 4 bases and J by 5 bases, leaving 14 bases between them. The CDR3 loop reads CASSSQGRYETQYF. CDR3 in DNA: TGTGCCAGCAGCTCACAGGGGAGGTACGAGACCCAGTACTTC.

This clone was picked up many times. The chain combines TRBV5-6 with TRBJ2-3; no definite D call. The CDR3 loop spans 14 amino acids. The V and J ends lost 2 bases and 3 bases respectively, with 10 bases between them. Per germline, CDR1 SGHDT and CDR2 YYEEEE. The CDR3 here is CASSFQAITDTQYF. The CDR3 DNA is TGTGCCAGCAGCTTTCAGGCCATTACAGATACGCAGTATTTT. Filled out from reference TRBV5-6 and TRBJ2-3, the complete variable domain reads DAGVTQSPTHLIKTRGQQVTLRCSPKSGHDTVSWYQQALGQGPQFIFQYYEEEERQRGNFPDRFSGHQFPNYSSELNVNALLLGDSALYLCASSFQAITDTQYFGPGTRLTVL.

This clone occurred many times. V is TRBV5-1 and J is TRBJ2-7; 7 bases are shared with TRBD2. In germline, CDR1 is SGHRS, CDR2 YFSETQ. Trimming at V came to 4 bases and at J to 7 bases, leaving 17 bases not matched to a gene. The CDR3 has 16 amino acids. The chain's CDR3 is CASSRTSGDGLEEQYF. CDR3 DNA: TGCGCCAGCAGCAGAACGAGCGGGGATGGGCTGGAGGAGCAGTACTTC.

This clone was observed at least ten times. The gene calls are TRBV27 and TRBJ2-7, with D possibly matching TRBD1 (6 bases). Trimming took 2 bases from V and 5 from J, leaving 10 bases between them. The germline V gene encodes CDR1 MNHEY and CDR2 SMNVEV (reference sequence). The CDR3 spans 13 residues. The CDR3 nucleotides read TGTGCCAGCAGTTTAAAGGGGGACGACGAGCAGTACTTC. Amino acid sequence: CASSLKGDDEQYF.

This clone showed up many times. CDR3 region: CASSLAADTQYF. The CDR3, as DNA: TGCGCCAGCAGCTTGGCCGCAGATACGCAGTATTTT. V usage is TRBV5-1 and J usage is TRBJ2-3; unclear D gene. The CDR3 is 12 amino acids. Deletions cut 0 bases from V and 4 bases from J, with 3 bases between. Per the germline V gene, CDR1 is SGHRS and CDR2 is YFSETQ.

At least ten counts were recorded for this clone. The chain uses TRBV30 and TRBJ1-1; D remains unclear. The germline V and J ends were trimmed by 1 base and 6 bases, with 6 bases remaining between them. Germline CDR1 GTSNPN, CDR2 SVGIG (reference sequence). There are 11 residues in the CDR3. The CDR3 DNA follows: TGTGCCTGGAGTGCCCCTTCTGAAGCTTTCTTT. Its translation: CAWSAPSEAFF.

This clone was counted at least ten times. The chain combines TRBV29-1 with TRBJ2-7; D possibly corresponds to TRBD1 (6 bases). Trimming left V 2 bases short and J 2 bases short, with 16 bases between. From germline, CDR1 is SQVTM and CDR2 ANQGSEA. The CDR3 has 15 amino acids. The CDR3 DNA is TGCAGCGTTGAAAAGGTCGGGACAAACACCTACGAGCAGTACTTC. The encoded protein is CSVEKVGTNTYEQYF.

This clone showed up many times. The gene calls are TRBV7-9 and TRBJ2-6; tentatively, D is TRBD2 (6 bases). V was cut by 10 bases and J by 2 bases, with 9 bases left in between. CDR3 length: 13 residues. CDR1 is SEHNR and CDR2 is FQNEAQ in the germline V gene (reference sequence). In DNA form, the CDR3 reads TGTGCCACCGGGGGACCTGGGGCCAACGTCCTGACTTTC. This translates into CATGGPGANVLTF.

This clone was observed many times. This chain uses TRBV6-5 with TRBJ2-1, with 10 positions matching TRBD1. CDR3 length equals 14 residues. Germline assignment: CDR1 MNHEY and CDR2 SVGAGI. The J segment lost 6 bases and the V segment lost 6 bases, leaving 5 bases of the junction unmatched. CDR3 sequence (DNA): TGTGCCAGCAGCCCCGGGACAGGGGTCAATGAGCAGTTCTTC. The encoded protein is CASSPGTGVNEQFF.

This clone appeared many times. J is TRBJ2-3 and V is TRBV28; 8 nucleotides match TRBD2. The CDR3 length is 15 residues. V was clipped by 6 bases and J by 6 bases; unmatched bases: 11. Looked up from germline, CDR1 is MDHEN and CDR2 is SYDVKM. DNA of the CDR3: TGTGCCAGCAGCCCAGCGGGGGAGGGGGTGGATACGCAGTATTTT. Amino acid sequence: CASSPAGEGVDTQYF. Combining the CDR3 with reference TRBV28 and TRBJ2-3 gives the whole variable domain DVKVTQSSRYLVKRTGEKVFLECVQDMDHENMFWYRQDPGLGLRLIYFSYDVKMKEKGDIPEGYSVSREKKERFSLILESASTNQTSMYLCASSPAGEGVDTQYFGPGTRLTVL.

This clone was counted ten times or more. The rearrangement uses TRBV5-1 and TRBJ2-5, with a weak D call TRBD2 (5 bases). Trimming took off 0 bases at V and 2 bases at J, with 14 bases between the two ends. This CDR3 is built from 16 residues. CDR1 is SGHRS and CDR2 is YFSETQ in the germline V gene. The CDR3 loop is CASSLEGFRRQETQYF. The CDR3 DNA reads as TGCGCCAGCAGCTTGGAAGGCTTCAGGAGGCAAGAGACCCAGTACTTC.

In this sample, this clone turned up many times. The genes are TRBV6-1 and TRBJ2-7, with D perhaps TRBD1 (7 bases). V lost 7 bases and J 2 bases, leaving 15 bases between the germline ends. The length of the CDR3 is 14 residues. CDR1 is MNHNS and CDR2 is SASEGT in the germline V gene. CDR3 region: CASTEGASTYEQYF. CDR3 sequence (DNA): TGTGCCAGCACGGAGGGGGCCTCAACCTACGAGCAGTACTTC.

This clone was observed many times. This CDR3 is CASSHSGSEYEQYF. CDR3 bases: TGTGCCAGCAGCCATAGCGGGAGTGAGTACGAGCAGTACTTC. The chain is built from TRBV4-2 and TRBJ2-7; 9 positions match TRBD2. Germline V CDR1 and CDR2: LGHNA, YNFKEQ. This CDR3 spans 14 amino acids. V lost 3 bases and J lost 4; bases outside the gene matches: 4.

Only a few counts were recorded for this clone. Other nucleotide sequences from this sample produce the same CDR3. The V and J genes are TRBV9 and TRBJ2-1, with 8 bases fitting TRBD2. Trimming removed 0 bases from V and 9 bases from J; junction bases left unmatched: 2. The CDR3 consists of 13 residues. Germline V gene sequence: CDR1 SGDLS, CDR2 YYNGEE. The CDR3 protein is CASSVAGGGEQFF. The DNA of the CDR3 is TGTGCCAGCAGCGTAGCGGGGGGGGGTGAGCAGTTCTTC. Full variable domain (outside the CDR3, taken from reference TRBV9 and TRBJ2-1): DSGVTQTPKHLITATGQRVTLRCSPRSGDLSVYWYQQSLDQGLQFLIQYYNGEERAKGNILERFSAQQFPDLHSELNLSSLELGDSALYFCASSVAGGGEQFFGPGTRLTVL.

The sample holds many counts of this clone. The chain is built from TRBV29-1 and TRBJ1-5; the match to TRBD1 covers 7 bases. The CDR3 length is 13 residues. With V trimmed by 5 bases and J by 3 bases, 4 bases remained unmatched. The germline V gene has CDR1 SQVTM and CDR2 ANQGSEA. The CDR3 DNA reads as TGCAGCGTTTTACAGGGGTTCAATCAGCCCCAGCATTTT. Translation: CSVLQGFNQPQHF.

This clone was picked up a small number of times. Being one base from a much bigger clone, this may be a read error. This same CDR3 is encoded by further DNA sequences in the sample. The V gene is TRBV11-3, the J gene TRBJ2-7; 11 bases fit TRBD1. The CDR3 loop spans 15 amino acids. Germline loops: CDR1 SGHNT, CDR2 YENEEA. CDR3 sequence (DNA): TGCGCCAGCAGCTTCGGGACAGGGGGAACCTACGAGCAGTACTTC. As protein: CASSFGTGGTYEQYF.

Ten or more counts support this clone. J is TRBJ2-5 and V is TRBV7-2, with 12 bases lining up with TRBD2. After removal of 2 bases from V and 5 bases from J, the junction contained 3 bases not matched to a gene. Germline assignment: CDR1 SGHTA and CDR2 FQGNSA. The CDR3 has 15 residues. CDR3 sequence: CASSLPSGRAETQYF. In DNA, the CDR3 is TGTGCCAGCAGCTTACCTAGCGGGAGGGCGGAGACCCAGTACTTC.

This clone has ten or more counts. The V and J genes are TRBV29-1 and TRBJ2-7; no clear D gene. Trimming cost V 4 bases and J 2 bases, with 9 bases left between them. Per germline, CDR1 SQVTM and CDR2 ANQGSEA. The CDR3 consists of 12 residues. This chain's CDR3 is CSVVGVAYEQYF. The CDR3 region has the DNA TGCAGCGTTGTGGGCGTAGCCTACGAGCAGTACTTC.

This clone was seen at least ten times. The rearrangement links TRBV2 to TRBJ2-7, with 13 bases identical to TRBD2. V shed 4 bases and J 4 bases; nucleotides not matched to a gene: 19. This CDR3 has 20 residues. Looked up from germline, CDR1 is SNHLY and CDR2 is FYNNEI. The chain's CDR3 is CASSATGLAGPLRGKYEQYF. The CDR3 region has the DNA TGTGCCAGCAGTGCGACGGGACTAGCGGGGCCCCTAAGGGGCAAGTACGAGCAGTACTTC.

This clone was picked up many times. The rearrangement joins TRBV6-6 to TRBJ2-7; 7 bases are a match to TRBD2. With 4 bases clipped from V and 1 base from J, the junction kept 10 bases outside the gene matches. CDR3 length equals 16 residues. CDR1 and CDR2 from the germline V gene are MNHNY and SVGAGI (reference sequence). As DNA, the CDR3 is TGTGCCAGCAGTTTCGACCGGGACTACTTATCCTACGAGCAGTACTTC. It specifies CASSFDRDYLSYEQYF.

This clone was recorded many times. J is TRBJ2-2 and V is TRBV19, with 10 bases aligning to TRBD2. This CDR3 is 16 amino acids long. The germline V gene encodes CDR1 LNHDA and CDR2 SQIVND (reference sequence). V lost 4 bases to trimming and J lost 4 bases; unmatched junction nucleotides: 6. CDR3 amino acids: CASSTRAGGGTGELFF. The CDR3 coding sequence is TGTGCCAGTAGTACGAGAGCGGGAGGGGGCACCGGGGAGCTGTTTTTT.

This clone was seen ten or more times. The rearrangement joins TRBV19 to TRBJ2-3; TRBD1 matches at 8 bases. The ends lost 5 bases at V and 8 bases at J; junction bases unmatched: 3. Germline V gives CDR1 LNHDA, CDR2 SQIVND (reference sequence). CDR3 length: 12 amino acids. CDR3 coding DNA: TGTGCCAGTAGTGGGACAGGAGGTACGCAGTATTTT. Translating gives CASSGTGGTQYF.

This clone was detected ten times or more. The chain links TRBV11-1 to TRBJ2-5, with 15 bases identical to TRBD2. Germline CDR1 and CDR2: SGHAT and FQDESV (reference sequence). Trimming removed 4 bases from V and 4 bases from J; junction bases left unmatched: 7. This CDR3 has 17 residues. DNA of the CDR3: TGTGCCAGCAGCTCGGGACTAGCGGGAGGCGGGAGAGAGACCCAGTACTTC. It translates to CASSSGLAGGGRETQYF.

This clone was recorded many times. The genes are TRBV27 and TRBJ1-5; TRBD1 is a possible D gene (6 bases). V lost 2 bases, J lost 0 bases, and 11 bases lay in between. CDR1 is MNHEY and CDR2 is SMNVEV in the germline V gene (reference sequence). CDR3 size: 16 residues. CDR3 bases: TGTGCCAGCAGTTTAAGAGGGGGGGATAGCAATCAGCCCCAGCATTTT. Translated: CASSLRGGDSNQPQHF.

This clone was seen at least ten times. The chain carries TRBV4-1 and TRBJ2-2, with 10 bases that match TRBD1. Germline lookup yields CDR1 MGHRA and CDR2 YSYEKL. V dropped 4 bases and J dropped 8; count of bases not matched to a gene: 7. The CDR3 extends over 15 amino acids. The DNA of the CDR3 is TGCGCCAGCAGCCCAGGGACAGGGGTAACGGGGGAGCTGTTTTTT. Translating gives CASSPGTGVTGELFF.

This clone occurred many times. The rearrangement uses TRBV7-2 and TRBJ2-5, with 9 positions matching TRBD2. V dropped 5 bases and J dropped 2; count of bases not matched to a gene: 3. CDR1 and CDR2 (germline): SGHTA, FQGNSA. This CDR3 region has 14 residues. The CDR3, as DNA: TGTGCCAGCAGCCGAGCGGGGGGACAAGAGACCCAGTACTTC. Translation gives CASSRAGGQETQYF.

This clone occurred many times. This rearrangement joins TRBV6-5 to TRBJ1-2, with D maybe TRBD1 (5 bases). Germline-derived CDR1 and CDR2 are MNHEY and SVGAGI. The CDR3 loop spans 16 amino acids. V lost 0 bases and J 1 base, leaving 12 bases between the germline ends. CDR3 DNA sequence: TGTGCCAGCAGTTACTCGAGCGGGGGTATTAACTATGGCTACACCTTC. Its translation: CASSYSSGGINYGYTF.

The chain is built from TRBV21-1 and TRBJ2-5; the table's D call TRBD1 went unverified against the DNA. TRBV21-1 is a listed pseudogene. The CDR3 extends over 21 amino acids. The CDR3 spells CASSKAERDNNLSLHQETQYF. The CDR3, as DNA: TGTGCCAGCAGCAAAGCGGAGAGGGACAACAACCTTAGCTTACACCAAGAGACCCAGTACTTC.

This clone was seen at least ten times. J is TRBJ2-7 and V is TRBV28, with 9 bases that match TRBD2. CDR1 MDHEN and CDR2 SYDVKM come from the germline V gene. CDR3 length equals 16 residues. V gave up 7 bases and J gave up 3 bases; unmatched junction bases: 13. In DNA, the CDR3 is TGTGCCAGCACCCACTATGGGCTAGCGGGGATCTACGAGCAGTACTTC. Residues: CASTHYGLAGIYEQYF.

This clone was seen at least ten times. The chain links TRBV6-5 to TRBJ2-3; 7 bases are shared with TRBD2. Germline V gives CDR1 MNHEY, CDR2 SVGAGI. This CDR3 spans 15 amino acids. The J segment lost 5 bases and the V segment lost 0 bases, leaving 5 bases of the junction unmatched. The chain's CDR3 is CASSYSGRAGDTQYF. In nucleotides, the CDR3 is TGTGCCAGCAGTTACTCGGGGAGGGCTGGAGATACGCAGTATTTT.

This clone was seen ten or more times. The chain links TRBV5-6 to TRBJ2-1, with D perhaps matching TRBD1 (5 bases). V gave up 4 bases and J gave up 7 bases, with 15 bases separating them. Germline V lookup: CDR1 SGHDT, CDR2 YYEEEE. This CDR3 is 14 amino acids long. The CDR3 here is CASSELGPDNEQFF. The CDR3 DNA reads TGTGCCAGCAGCGAGCTGGGGCCCGATAATGAGCAGTTCTTC.